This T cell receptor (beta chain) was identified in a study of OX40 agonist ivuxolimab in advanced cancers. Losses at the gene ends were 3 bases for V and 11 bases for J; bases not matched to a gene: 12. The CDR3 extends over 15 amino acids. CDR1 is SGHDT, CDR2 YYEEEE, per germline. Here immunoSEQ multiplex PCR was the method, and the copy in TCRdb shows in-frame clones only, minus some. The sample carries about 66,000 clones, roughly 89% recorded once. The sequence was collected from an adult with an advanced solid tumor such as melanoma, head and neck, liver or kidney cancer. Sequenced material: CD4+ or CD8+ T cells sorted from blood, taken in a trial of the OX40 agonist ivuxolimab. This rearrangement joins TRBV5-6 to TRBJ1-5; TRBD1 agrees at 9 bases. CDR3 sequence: CASSSGQGSHQAQHF. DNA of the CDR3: TGTGCCAGCAGCTCAGGACAGGGGTCACACCAGGCCCAGCATTTT.